These T cell receptor beta chains were read from a single sample in a study of blood T cell repertoires in COVID-19. The method was immunoSEQ multiplex PCR; TCRdb's version includes in-frame clones alone and lacks a portion of them. This sample carries about 100,000 clones, around 82% of them seen once, and the ten largest clones take about 4.2%. The sample consisted of peripheral blood. The source of these receptors is a human donor in a cohort sampled during active COVID-19. CDR3s include the opening cysteine and the closing phenylalanine or tryptophan. D genes are given only for firm matches. Clone size, where shown, is once, few, many, or a class for clones that have expanded.

TRBJ1-4,.,.,TRBV2,13,TGTGCCAGCAGGACCGTGCCCGGGGAAAAACTGTTTTTT,CASRTVPGEKLFF
TRBJ2-7,TRBD1,.,TRBV11-3,13,TGTGCCAGCAGCCAGGGACAGTACAACGAGCAGTACTTC,CASSQGQYNEQYF
TRBJ2-2,.,.,TRBV9,14,TGTGCCAGCAGCGACCGGGTCAACACCGGGGAGCTGTTTTTT,CASSDRVNTGELFF
TRBJ2-6,TRBD1,.,TRBV2,16,TGTGCCAGCAGCGAGACAGGGAGCTCTGGGGCCAACGTCCTGACTTTC,CASSETGSSGANVLTF
TRBJ2-2,.,few,TRBV18,13,TGTGCCAGCTCGGAGAGAAACACCGGGGAGCTGTTTTTT,CASSERNTGELFF
TRBJ1-3,.,.,TRBV10-3,13,TGTGCCATGGTAGAGGATTCCGGAAACACCATATATTTT,CAMVEDSGNTIYF
TRBJ1-2,TRBD1,.,TRBV7-2,14,TGTGCCAGCAGCCTGGACAGGGCGGGCTATGGCTACACCTTC,CASSLDRAGYGYTF
TRBJ2-1,TRBD2,.,TRBV7-2,14,TGTGCCAGCAGCCCTGGACTAGCATCTAATGAGCAGTTCTTC,CASSPGLASNEQFF
TRBJ2-5,TRBD2,.,TRBV6-2/TRBV6-3,16,TGTGCCAGCAGTTCCCAGACTAGCGGGAGTGGGGAGACCCAGTACTTC,CASSSQTSGSGETQYF
TRBJ1-1,TRBD1,.,TRBV18,17,TGTGCCAGCTCACGTCGACCGCACGAGGGGGCGAACACTGAAGCTTTCTTT,CASSRRPHEGANTEAFF
TRBJ2-1,.,.,TRBV18,13,TGTGCCAGCTCACTTGTCCAAGGGAGTGAGCAGTTCTTC,CASSLVQGSEQFF
TRBJ2-1,.,.,TRBV18,14,TGTGCCAGCTCACCACCGACCAAAGCGAATGAGCAGTTCTTC,CASSPPTKANEQFF
TRBJ2-3,TRBD2,.,TRBV15,15,TGTGCCACCAGCAGAGCGGCGGGAGGGACGGATACGCAGTATTTT,CATSRAAGGTDTQYF
TRBJ2-1,.,.,TRBV27,16,TGTGCCAGCAGTTTATTTTTGGGGCCCTCCTACAATGAGCAGTTCTTC,CASSLFLGPSYNEQFF
TRBJ2-1,.,.,TRBV24-1,13,TGTGCCACCAGTGATCCCACTAGGGTTGAGCAGTTCTTC,CATSDPTRVEQFF
TRBJ1-4,.,once,TRBV6-2/TRBV6-3,16,TGTGCCAGCAGTTACGTCGGGTCCGCAACTAATGAAAAACTGTTTTTT,CASSYVGSATNEKLFF
TRBJ2-2,.,.,TRBV3-1/TRBV3-2,14,TGTGCCAGCAGCCAAGACCAACCGGCCGGGGAGCTGTTTTTT,CASSQDQPAGELFF
TRBJ2-1,.,.,TRBV19,14,TGTGCCAGTAGTACCTGGACAAGTTACAATGAGCAGTTCTTC,CASSTWTSYNEQFF
TRBJ1-6,TRBD1,.,TRBV6-5,15,TGTGCCAGCAGTCGCCCGGGACAGGGTGGGTCACCCCTCCACTTT,CASSRPGQGGSPLHF